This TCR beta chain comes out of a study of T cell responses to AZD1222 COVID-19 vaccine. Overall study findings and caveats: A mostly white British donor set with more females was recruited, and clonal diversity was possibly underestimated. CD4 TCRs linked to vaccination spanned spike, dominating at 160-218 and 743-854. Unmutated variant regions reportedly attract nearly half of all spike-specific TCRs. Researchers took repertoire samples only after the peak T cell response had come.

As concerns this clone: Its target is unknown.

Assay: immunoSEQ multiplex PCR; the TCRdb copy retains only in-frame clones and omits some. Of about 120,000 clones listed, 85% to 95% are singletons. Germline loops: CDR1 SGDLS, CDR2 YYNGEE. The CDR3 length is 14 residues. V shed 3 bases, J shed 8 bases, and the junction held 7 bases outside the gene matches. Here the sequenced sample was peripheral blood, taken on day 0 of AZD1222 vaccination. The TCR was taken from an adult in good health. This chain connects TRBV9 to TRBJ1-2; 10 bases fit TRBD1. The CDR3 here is CASSGLGQGEGYTF. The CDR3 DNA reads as TGTGCCAGCAGCGGACTAGGACAGGGGGAGGGCTACACCTTC.